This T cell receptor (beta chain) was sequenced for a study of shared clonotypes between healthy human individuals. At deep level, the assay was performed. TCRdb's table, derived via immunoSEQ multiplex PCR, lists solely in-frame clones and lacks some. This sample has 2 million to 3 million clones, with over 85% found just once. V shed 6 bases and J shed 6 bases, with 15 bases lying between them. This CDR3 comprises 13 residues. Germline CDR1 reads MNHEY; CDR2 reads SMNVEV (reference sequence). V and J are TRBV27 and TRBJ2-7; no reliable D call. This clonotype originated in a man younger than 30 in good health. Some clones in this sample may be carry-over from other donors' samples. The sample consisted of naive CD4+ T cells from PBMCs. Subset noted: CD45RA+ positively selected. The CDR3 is CASSGSFLGEQYF. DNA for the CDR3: TGTGCCAGCAGCGGTTCTTTCCTGGGCGAGCAGTACTTC.